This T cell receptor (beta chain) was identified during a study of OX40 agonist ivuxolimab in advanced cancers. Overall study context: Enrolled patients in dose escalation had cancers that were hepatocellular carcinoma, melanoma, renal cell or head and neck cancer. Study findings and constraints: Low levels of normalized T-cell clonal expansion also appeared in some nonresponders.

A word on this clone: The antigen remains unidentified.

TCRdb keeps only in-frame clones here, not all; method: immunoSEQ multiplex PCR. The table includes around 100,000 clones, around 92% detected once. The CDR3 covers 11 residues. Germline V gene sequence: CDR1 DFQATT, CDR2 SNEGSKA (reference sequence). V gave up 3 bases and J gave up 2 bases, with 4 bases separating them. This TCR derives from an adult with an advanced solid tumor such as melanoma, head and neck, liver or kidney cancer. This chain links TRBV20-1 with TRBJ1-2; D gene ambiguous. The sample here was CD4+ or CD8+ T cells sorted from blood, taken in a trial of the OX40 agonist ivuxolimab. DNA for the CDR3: TGCAGTGCTAGCTCAAACTATGGCTACACCTTC. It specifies CSASSNYGYTF.